The entry that follows covers one TCR beta chain sequence. Other DNA sequences in the same sample also yield this CDR3. In the study's own analysis: Amplifying reference gene primers gave estimates of nucleated cell counts. The table came from immunoSEQ multiplex PCR; TCRdb's copy has only in-frame clones and leaves some out. V and J calls and clone size are copied from that table; D and trimming were computed from the DNA. The data show roughly 200,000 clones, approximately 80% seen once. This CDR3 comprises 18 residues. Germline lookup yields CDR1 MNHNY and CDR2 SVGAGI (reference sequence). V lost 5 bases, J lost 5 bases, and 15 bases stayed unmatched. This specimen belongs to a study of blood T cell repertoires in COVID-19. Study summary: Sites in the United States, Italy and Spain provided acute and convalescent COVID-19 samples. T cells, B-cell-depleted T cells, or PBMCs provided the cDNA or gDNA that served as material.

Sequenced material: peripheral blood. The chain carries TRBV6-6 and TRBJ2-2; 9 positions match TRBD1. This TCR was recovered from a man aged 60-69 years with acute or convalescent COVID-19. Here the CDR3 DNA reads TGTGCCAGCAGTCTCCAATCACCAGGACAGGGGAGGACCGGGGAGCTGTTTTTT. Translating gives CASSLQSPGQGRTGELFF.